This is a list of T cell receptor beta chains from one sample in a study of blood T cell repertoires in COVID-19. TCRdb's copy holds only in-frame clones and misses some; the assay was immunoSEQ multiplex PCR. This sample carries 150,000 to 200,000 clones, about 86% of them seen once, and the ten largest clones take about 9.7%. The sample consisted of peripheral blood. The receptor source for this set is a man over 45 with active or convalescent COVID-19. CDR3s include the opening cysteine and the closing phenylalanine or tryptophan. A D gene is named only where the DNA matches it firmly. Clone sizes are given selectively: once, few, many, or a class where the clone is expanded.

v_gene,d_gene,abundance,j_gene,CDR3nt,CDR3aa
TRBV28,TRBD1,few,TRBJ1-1,TGTGCCAGCAGGAAGGGACAGGGTGGTGAAGCTTTCTTT,CASRKGQGGEAFF
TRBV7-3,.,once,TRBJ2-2,TGTGCCAGCAGTCTTAGGACAGCCGCGAACACCGGGGAGCTGTTTTTT,CASSLRTAANTGELFF
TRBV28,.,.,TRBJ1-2,TGTGCCAGCAGGGTTGGGCCTGGGTCCGACTATGGCTACACCTTC,CASRVGPGSDYGYTF
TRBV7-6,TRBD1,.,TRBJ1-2,TGTGCCAGCAGCGCAAGGACAGGATTGAGTAACTATGGCTACACCTTC,CASSARTGLSNYGYTF
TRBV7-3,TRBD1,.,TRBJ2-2,TGTGCCAGCAGCTCGACAGGGACGAACACCGGGGAGCTGTTTTTT,CASSSTGTNTGELFF
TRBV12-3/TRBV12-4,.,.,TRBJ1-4,TGTGCCAGCAGTTCCCGGGGATTGGAAAAACTGTTTTTT,CASSSRGLEKLFF
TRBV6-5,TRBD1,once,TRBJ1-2,TGTGCCACTCTGGACAGGGAGGTCTATGGCTACACCTTC,CATLDREVYGYTF
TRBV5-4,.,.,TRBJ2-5,TGTGCCAGCAGCGACGAATACGGGTACCAAGAGACCCAGTACTTC,CASSDEYGYQETQYF
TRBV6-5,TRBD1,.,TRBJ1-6,TGTGCCAGCAGACTCACAGGGGTAAATTCACCCCTCCACTTT,CASRLTGVNSPLHF
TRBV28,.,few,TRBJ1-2,TGTGCCAGCTCTCGGCAGGCGCCTCGGGGCTACACCTTC,CASSRQAPRGYTF
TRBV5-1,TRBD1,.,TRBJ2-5,TGCGCCAGCAGCTATCGGACAGGGGAAGAGACCCAGTACTTC,CASSYRTGEETQYF
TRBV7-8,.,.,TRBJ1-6,TGTGCCAGCAGCCATGTAAATTCACCCCTCCACTTT,CASSHVNSPLHF
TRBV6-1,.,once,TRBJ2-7,TGTGCCAGCAGTGAAGCCGGGAGCTCCTACGAGCAGTACTTC,CASSEAGSSYEQYF
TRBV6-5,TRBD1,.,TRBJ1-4,TGTGCCAGCAGACAGGGGGCGTTTGAAAAACTGTTTTTT,CASRQGAFEKLFF
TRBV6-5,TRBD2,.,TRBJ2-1,TGTGCCAGCAGCCACGGGGGGGCTTTTGAGCAGTTCTTC,CASSHGGAFEQFF
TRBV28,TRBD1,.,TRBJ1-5,TGTGCCAGCAGTACCGGACAGGGCAATCAGCCCCAGCATTTT,CASSTGQGNQPQHF
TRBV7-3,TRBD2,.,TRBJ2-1,TGTGCCAGCAGCCCGGCGGGGGTTGGTAATGAGCAGTTCTTC,CASSPAGVGNEQFF
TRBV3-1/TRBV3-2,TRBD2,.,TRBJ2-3,TGTGCCAGCAGCCACTTAGCGGGAGTGGGGACAGATACGCAGTATTTT,CASSHLAGVGTDTQYF
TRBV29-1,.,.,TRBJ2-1,TGCAGCGTTGAGACTATCTCCTACAATGAGCAGTTCTTC,CSVETISYNEQFF
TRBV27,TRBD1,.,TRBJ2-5,TGTGCCAGCAGTTTACATTGGACAGGGAAGACCCAGTACTTC,CASSLHWTGKTQYF
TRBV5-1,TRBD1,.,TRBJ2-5,TGCGCCAGCAGCCGACAGGGGGTGGATCAAGAGACCCAGTACTTC,CASSRQGVDQETQYF
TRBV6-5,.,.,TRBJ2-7,TGTGCCAGCAGTACCGGACGGAGGAGCTCCTACGAGCAGTACTTC,CASSTGRRSSYEQYF
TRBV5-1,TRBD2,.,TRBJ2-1,TGCGCCAGCAGCTTGGAGGTTAGCGGGAAGTACAATGAGCAGTTCTTC,CASSLEVSGKYNEQFF
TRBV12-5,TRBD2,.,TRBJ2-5,TGTGCTAGTCATAGCGGGGGGTACCAAGAGACCCAGTACTTC,CASHSGGYQETQYF
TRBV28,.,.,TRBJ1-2,TGTGCCAGCATCCCCGGTGGGCAGGGAAGGCGCTACACCTTC,CASIPGGQGRRYTF
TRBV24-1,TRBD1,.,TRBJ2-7,TGTGCCACCAGTGCGGGACAGACACACTACGAGCAGTACTTC,CATSAGQTHYEQYF
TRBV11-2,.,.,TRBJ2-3,TGTGCCAGCAGCTTAGACAGGGGTGCCACAGATACGCAGTATTTT,CASSLDRGATDTQYF
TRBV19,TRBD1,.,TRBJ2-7,TGTGCCAGTAGTAGGCCGGGACAGGGCTACTACGAGCAGTACTTC,CASSRPGQGYYEQYF
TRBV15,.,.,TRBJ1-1,TGTGCCACCAGCAGAGTTAGAGCTTTCTTT,CATSRVRAFF
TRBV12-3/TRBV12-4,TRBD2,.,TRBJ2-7,TGTGCCAGCTCTTGGGGGGGATCATACGAGCAGTACTTC,CASSWGGSYEQYF
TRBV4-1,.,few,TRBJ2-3,TGCGCCAGCAGCCAAGTGTATTCGGGTGATACGCAGTATTTT,CASSQVYSGDTQYF